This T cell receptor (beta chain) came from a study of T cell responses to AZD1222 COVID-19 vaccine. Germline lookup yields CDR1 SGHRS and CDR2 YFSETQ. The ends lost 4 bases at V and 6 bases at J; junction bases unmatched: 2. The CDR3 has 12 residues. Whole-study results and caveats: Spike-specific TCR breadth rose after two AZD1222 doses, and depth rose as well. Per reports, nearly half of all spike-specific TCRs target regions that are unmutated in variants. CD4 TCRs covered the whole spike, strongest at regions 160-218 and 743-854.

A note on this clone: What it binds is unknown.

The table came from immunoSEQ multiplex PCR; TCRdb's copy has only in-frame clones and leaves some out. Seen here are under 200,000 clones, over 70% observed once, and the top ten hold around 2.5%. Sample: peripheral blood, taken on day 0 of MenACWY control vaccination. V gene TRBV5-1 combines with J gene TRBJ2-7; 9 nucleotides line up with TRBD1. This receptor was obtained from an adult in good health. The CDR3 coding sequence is TGCGCCAGCAGCAAACAGGGGGCCGAGCAGTACTTC. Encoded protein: CASSKQGAEQYF.